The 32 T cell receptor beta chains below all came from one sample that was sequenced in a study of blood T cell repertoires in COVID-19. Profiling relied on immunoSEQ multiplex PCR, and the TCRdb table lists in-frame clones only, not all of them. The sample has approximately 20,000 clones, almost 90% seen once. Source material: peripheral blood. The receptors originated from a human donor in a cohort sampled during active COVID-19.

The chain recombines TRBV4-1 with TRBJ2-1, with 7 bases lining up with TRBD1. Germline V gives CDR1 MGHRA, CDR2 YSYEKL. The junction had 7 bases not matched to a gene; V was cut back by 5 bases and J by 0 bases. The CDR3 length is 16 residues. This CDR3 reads CASSRGLLSSYNEQFF. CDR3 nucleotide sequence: TGCGCCAGCAGCAGGGGGCTCCTGAGCTCCTACAATGAGCAGTTCTTC.

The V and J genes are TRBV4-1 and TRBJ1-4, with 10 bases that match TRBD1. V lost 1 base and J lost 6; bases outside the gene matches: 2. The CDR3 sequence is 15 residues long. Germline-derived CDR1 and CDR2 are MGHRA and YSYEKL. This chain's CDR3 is CASSQAGQGYEKLFF. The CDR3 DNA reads TGCGCCAGCAGCCAAGCGGGACAGGGGTATGAAAAACTGTTTTTT.

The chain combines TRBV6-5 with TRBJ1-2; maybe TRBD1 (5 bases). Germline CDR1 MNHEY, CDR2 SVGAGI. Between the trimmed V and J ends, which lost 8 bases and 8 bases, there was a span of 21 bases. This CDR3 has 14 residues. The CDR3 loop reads CASCQYVLGHGYTF. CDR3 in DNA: TGTGCCAGCTGCCAATATGTCTTGGGGCACGGCTACACCTTC.

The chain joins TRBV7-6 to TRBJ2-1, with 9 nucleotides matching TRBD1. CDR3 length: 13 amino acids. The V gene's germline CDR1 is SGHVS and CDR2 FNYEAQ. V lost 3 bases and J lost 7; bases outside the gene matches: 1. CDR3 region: CASSLTGGNEQFF. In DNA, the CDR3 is TGTGCCAGCAGCTTGACAGGGGGAAATGAGCAGTTCTTC.

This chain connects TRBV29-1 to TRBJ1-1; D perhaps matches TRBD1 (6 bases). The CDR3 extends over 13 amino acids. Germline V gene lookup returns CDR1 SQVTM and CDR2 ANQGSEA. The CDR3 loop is CRGGGGGGLGAFF. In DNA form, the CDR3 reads TGCCGCGGGGGGGGCGGGGGCGGCTTGGGCGCTTTCTTT.

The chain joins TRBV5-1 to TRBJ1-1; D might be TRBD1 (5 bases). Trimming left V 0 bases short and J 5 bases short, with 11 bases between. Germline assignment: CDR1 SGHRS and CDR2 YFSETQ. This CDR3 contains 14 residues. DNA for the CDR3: TGCGCCAGCAGCTTGGCGCCGGGGGGAACTGAAGCTTTCTTT. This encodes CASSLAPGGTEAFF.

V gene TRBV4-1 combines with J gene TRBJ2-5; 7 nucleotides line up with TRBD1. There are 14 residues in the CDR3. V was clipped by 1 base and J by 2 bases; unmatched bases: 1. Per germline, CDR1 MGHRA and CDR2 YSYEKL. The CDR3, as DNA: TGCGCCAGCAGCCAAGTGACAGGGCAAGAGACCCAGTACTTC. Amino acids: CASSQVTGQETQYF.

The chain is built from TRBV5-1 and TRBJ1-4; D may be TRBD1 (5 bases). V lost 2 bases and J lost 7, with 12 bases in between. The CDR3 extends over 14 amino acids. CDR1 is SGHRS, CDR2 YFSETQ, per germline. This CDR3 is CASSFQGGFEKLFF. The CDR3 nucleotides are TGCGCCAGCAGCTTTCAGGGTGGGTTTGAAAAACTGTTTTTT.

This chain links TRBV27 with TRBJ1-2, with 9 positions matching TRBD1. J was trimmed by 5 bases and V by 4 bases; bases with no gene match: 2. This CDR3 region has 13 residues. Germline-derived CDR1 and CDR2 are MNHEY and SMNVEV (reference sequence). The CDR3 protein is CASSYRGQYGYTF. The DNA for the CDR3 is TGTGCCAGCAGTTACAGGGGGCAGTATGGCTACACCTTC.

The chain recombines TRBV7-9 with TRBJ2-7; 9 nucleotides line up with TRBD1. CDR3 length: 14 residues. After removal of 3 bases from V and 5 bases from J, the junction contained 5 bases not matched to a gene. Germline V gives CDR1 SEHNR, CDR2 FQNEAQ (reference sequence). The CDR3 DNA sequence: TGTGCCAGCAGCTTCCACAGGGGGCGGGACGAGCAGTACTTC. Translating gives CASSFHRGRDEQYF. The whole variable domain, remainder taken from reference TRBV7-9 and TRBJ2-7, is DTGVSQNPRHKITKRGQNVTFRCDPISEHNRLYWYRQTLGQGPEFLTYFQNEAQLEKSRLLSDRFSAERPKGSFSTLEIQRTEQGDSAMYLCASSFHRGRDEQYFGPGTRLTVT.

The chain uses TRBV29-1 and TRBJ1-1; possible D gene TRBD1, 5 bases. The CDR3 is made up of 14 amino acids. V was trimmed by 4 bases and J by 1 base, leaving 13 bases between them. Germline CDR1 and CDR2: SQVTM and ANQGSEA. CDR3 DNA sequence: TGCAGCGTTGGGGAAACCGGGGGGAACACTGAAGCTTTCTTT. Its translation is CSVGETGGNTEAFF. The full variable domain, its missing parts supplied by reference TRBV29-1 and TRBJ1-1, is SAVISQKPSRDICQRGTSLTIQCQVDSQVTMMFWYRQQPGQSLTLIATANQGSEATYESGFVIDKFPISRPNLTFSTLTVSNMSPEDSSIYLCSVGETGGNTEAFFGQGTRLTVV.

CDR3 loop: CASSLDSWGENQPQHF. The CDR3 coding sequence is TGTGCCAGCAGCTTAGATAGCTGGGGGGAGAATCAGCCCCAGCATTTT. This chain uses TRBV11-2 with TRBJ1-5; maybe TRBD1 (5 bases). There are 16 residues in the CDR3. The V gene's germline CDR1 is SGHAT and CDR2 FQNNGV. V was shortened by 0 bases and J by 4 bases, with 13 bases between the two germline ends.

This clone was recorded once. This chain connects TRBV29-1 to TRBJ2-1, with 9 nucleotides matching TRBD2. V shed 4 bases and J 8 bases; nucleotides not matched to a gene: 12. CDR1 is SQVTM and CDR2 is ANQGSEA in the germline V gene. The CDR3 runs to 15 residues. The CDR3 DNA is TGCAGCGTTGCCAGGCGGGCTAGCGGGGTAGATGAGCAGTTCTTC. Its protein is CSVARRASGVDEQFF.

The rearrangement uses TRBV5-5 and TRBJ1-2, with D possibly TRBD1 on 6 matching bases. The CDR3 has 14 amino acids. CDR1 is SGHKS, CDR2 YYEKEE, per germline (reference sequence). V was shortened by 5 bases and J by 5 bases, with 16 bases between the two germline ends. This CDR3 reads CASSSTGTEYGYTF. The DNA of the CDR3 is TGTGCCAGCAGTTCTACAGGGACGGAGTATGGCTACACCTTC.

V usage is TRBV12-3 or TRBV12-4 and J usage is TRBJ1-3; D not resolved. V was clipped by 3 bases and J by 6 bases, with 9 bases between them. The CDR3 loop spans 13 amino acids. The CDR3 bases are TGTGCCAGCAGTTTTTTTGTCCAAAACACCATATATTTT. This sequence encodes CASSFFVQNTIYF.

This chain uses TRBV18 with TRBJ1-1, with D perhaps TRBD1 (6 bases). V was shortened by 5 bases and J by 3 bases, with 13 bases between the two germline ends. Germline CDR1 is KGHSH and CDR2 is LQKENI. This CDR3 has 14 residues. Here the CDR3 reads CASSRDNADTEAFF. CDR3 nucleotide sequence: TGTGCCAGCTCAAGGGACAACGCGGACACTGAAGCTTTCTTT.

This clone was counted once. In nucleotides, the CDR3 is TGTGCCAGCTCCGAAACAGGGATGAACACTGAAGCTTTCTTT. This sequence encodes CASSETGMNTEAFF. The chain uses TRBV6-5 and TRBJ1-1; the D gene is possibly TRBD1 (6 bases). The CDR3 runs 14 residues. Trimming stripped 8 bases from V and 0 bases from J, with 13 bases between. CDR1 is MNHEY, CDR2 SVGAGI, per germline.

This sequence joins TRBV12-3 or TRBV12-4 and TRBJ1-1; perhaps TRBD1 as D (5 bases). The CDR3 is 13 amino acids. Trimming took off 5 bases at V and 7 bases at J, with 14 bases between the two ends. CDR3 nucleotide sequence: TGTGCCAGCAGTCCAAGGGTTGACAGTGAAGCTTTCTTT. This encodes CASSPRVDSEAFF.

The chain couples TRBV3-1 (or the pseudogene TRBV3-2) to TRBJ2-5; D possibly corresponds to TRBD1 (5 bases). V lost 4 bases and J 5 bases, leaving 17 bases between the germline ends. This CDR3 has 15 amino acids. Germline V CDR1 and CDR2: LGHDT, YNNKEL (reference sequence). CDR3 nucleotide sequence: TGTGCCAGCAGCCGGACAAACTTTCAGGCGGAGACCCAGTACTTC. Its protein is CASSRTNFQAETQYF.

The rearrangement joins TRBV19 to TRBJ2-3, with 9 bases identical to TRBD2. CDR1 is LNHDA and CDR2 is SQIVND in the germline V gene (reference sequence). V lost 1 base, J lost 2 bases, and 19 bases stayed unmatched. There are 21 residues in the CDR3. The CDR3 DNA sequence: TGTGCCAGTAGTATAGTTGGGCTAGCGGGGTTTACCTCGGCATTCACAGATACGCAGTATTTT. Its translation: CASSIVGLAGFTSAFTDTQYF.

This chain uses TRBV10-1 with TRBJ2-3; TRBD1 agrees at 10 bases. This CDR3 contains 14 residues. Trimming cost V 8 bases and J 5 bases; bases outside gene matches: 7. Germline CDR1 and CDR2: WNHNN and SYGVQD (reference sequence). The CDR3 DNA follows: TGCGCCAGCCGGGACAGGGGTCTGGGAGATACGCAGTATTTT. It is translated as CASRDRGLGDTQYF.

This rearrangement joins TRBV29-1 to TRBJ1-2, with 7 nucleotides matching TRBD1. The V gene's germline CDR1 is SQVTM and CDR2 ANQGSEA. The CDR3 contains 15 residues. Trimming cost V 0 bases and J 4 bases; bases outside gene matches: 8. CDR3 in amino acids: CSVEDGGQVIYGYTF. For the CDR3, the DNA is TGCAGCGTTGAAGATGGCGGACAGGTGATCTATGGCTACACCTTC. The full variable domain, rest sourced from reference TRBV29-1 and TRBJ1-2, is SAVISQKPSRDICQRGTSLTIQCQVDSQVTMMFWYRQQPGQSLTLIATANQGSEATYESGFVIDKFPISRPNLTFSTLTVSNMSPEDSSIYLCSVEDGGQVIYGYTFGSGTRLTVV.

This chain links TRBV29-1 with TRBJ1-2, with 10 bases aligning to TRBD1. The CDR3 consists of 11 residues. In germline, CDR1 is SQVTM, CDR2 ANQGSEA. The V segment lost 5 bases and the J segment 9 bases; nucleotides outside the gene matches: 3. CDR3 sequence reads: CSVWDRGSYTF. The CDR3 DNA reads TGCAGCGTTTGGGACAGGGGAAGCTACACCTTC.

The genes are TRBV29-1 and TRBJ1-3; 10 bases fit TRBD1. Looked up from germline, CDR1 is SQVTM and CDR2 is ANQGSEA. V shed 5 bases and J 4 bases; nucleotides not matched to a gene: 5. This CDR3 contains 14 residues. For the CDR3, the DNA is TGCAGCGTTTGGGACAGGGGAGAAGGAAACACCATATATTTT. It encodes CSVWDRGEGNTIYF.

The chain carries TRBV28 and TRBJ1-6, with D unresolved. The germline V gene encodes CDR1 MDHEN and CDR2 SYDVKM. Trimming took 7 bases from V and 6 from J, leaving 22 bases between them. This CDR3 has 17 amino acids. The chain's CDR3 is CASTLYGRAAGNSPLHF. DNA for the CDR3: TGTGCCAGCACCCTTTATGGGAGGGCCGCCGGTAATTCACCCCTCCACTTT.

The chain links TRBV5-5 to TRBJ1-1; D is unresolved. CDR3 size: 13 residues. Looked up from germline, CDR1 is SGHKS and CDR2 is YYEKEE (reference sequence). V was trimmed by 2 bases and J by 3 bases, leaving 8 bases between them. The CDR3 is CASSFDKHTEAFF. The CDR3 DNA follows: TGTGCCAGCAGCTTTGACAAACACACTGAAGCTTTCTTT.

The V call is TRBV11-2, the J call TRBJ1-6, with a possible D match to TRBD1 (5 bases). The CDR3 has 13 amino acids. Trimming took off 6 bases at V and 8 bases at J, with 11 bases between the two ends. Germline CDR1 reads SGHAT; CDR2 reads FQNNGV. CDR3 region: CASRGLQDSPLHF. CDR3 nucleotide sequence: TGTGCCAGCAGGGGACTGCAGGATTCACCCCTCCACTTT.

CDR3 region: CASRSGTGGLVQFF. The DNA for the CDR3 is TGTGCCAGCAGGTCCGGGACAGGCGGATTGGTGCAGTTCTTC. The rearrangement uses TRBV5-6 and TRBJ2-1; 8 nucleotides align to TRBD1. Germline assignment: CDR1 SGHDT and CDR2 YYEEEE. V was pared by 5 bases and J by 12 bases, with 13 bases of the junction left unmatched. CDR3 length equals 14 residues.

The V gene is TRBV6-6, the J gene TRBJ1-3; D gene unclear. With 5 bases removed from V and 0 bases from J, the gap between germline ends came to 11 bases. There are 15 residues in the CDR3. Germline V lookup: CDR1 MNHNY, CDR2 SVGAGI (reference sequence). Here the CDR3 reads CASSHQRRSGNTIYF. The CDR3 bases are TGTGCCAGCAGTCATCAGCGCCGCTCTGGAAACACCATATATTTT.

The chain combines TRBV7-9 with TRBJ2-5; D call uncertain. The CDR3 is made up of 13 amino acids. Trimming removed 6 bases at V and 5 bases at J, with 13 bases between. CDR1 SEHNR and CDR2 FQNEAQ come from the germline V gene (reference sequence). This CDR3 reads CASRPPRWETQYF. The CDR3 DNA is TGTGCCAGCAGACCCCCTCGGTGGGAGACCCAGTACTTC.

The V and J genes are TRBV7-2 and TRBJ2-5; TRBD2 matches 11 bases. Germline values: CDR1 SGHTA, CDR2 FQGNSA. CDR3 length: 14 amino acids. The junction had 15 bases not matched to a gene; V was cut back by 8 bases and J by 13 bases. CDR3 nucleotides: TGTGCCAGCTTCCCTAGCGGGGGGACTATCCTTCGGTACTTC. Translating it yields CASFPSGGTILRYF.

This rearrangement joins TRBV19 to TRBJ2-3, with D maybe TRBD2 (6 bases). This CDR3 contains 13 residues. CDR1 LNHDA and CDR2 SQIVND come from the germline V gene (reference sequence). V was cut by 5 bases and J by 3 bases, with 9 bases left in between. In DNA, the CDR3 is TGTGCCAGTAGTTGGCGGGGAACAGATACGCAGTATTTT. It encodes CASSWRGTDTQYF.